The source of this T cell receptor beta chain is a study of cytomegalovirus exposure and HLA in healthy donors. Study outcomes and limitations: The dataset shows that most TCR sequences were rare, while some public TCRs occurred in many donors. The finding came from a later analysis; first-cohort TCR clusters tended to co-occur in the 120 or so validation repertoires. Cytomegalovirus-associated status was assigned to some 180 TCR beta chains.

A single count supports this clone. The antigen is not known. CDR1 is SGHRS and CDR2 is YFSETQ in the germline V gene. There are 17 residues in the CDR3. Some clones are missing from TCRdb's copy, which holds only in-frame ones; the method was immunoSEQ multiplex PCR. This table holds about 200,000 clones, roughly 88% found once. Material for sequencing was PBMCs. The chain combines TRBV5-1 with TRBJ2-5; 9 nucleotides line up with TRBD2. The end of the DNA aligns better with TRBJ2-7, so the J call may be wrong. The receptor was isolated from a woman younger than 30 in good health and CMV-seronegative. Here the CDR3 reads CASSLGPSGTDSYEQYF. The CDR3 nucleotides read TGCGCCAGCAGCTTGGGTCCTAGCGGGACAGACTCCTACGAGCAGTACTTC.